This entry is about one T cell receptor (beta chain). The sample comes from a study of blood T cell repertoires in COVID-19. Measured with immunoSEQ multiplex PCR; TCRdb has only the in-frame clones, and not every one. The sample has about 350,000 clones; about 90% are singletons. Sequenced sample: PBMCs or T cells enriched from blood (not recorded which). The clonotype originates from a woman aged 25 to 39 who had recovered from COVID-19.

CDR3 coding DNA: TGTGCCAGCAGCTTAGCCGGGGGTGGTTATGAAAAACTGTTTTTT. Translated: CASSLAGGGYEKLFF. The J gene is TRBJ1-4, the V gene TRBV7-6, with D possibly TRBD1 on 5 matching bases. The CDR3 length is 15 residues. V lost 0 bases, J lost 6 bases, and 11 bases lay in between. CDR1 is SGHVS, CDR2 FNYEAQ, per germline.